The 21 T cell receptor beta chains listed next were all sequenced from one sample in a study of blood T cell repertoires in COVID-19. The method was immunoSEQ multiplex PCR; TCRdb's version includes in-frame clones alone and lacks a portion of them. The data contain around 180,000 clones, 75% to 85% of them seen just once; the ten biggest clones take up more than 1.5%. Sequencing was performed on peripheral blood. The receptors stem from a human donor in a cohort sampled during active COVID-19.

The V and J genes are TRBV9 and TRBJ2-2; 8 bases line up with TRBD1. The CDR3 runs to 16 residues. V trimming: 0 bases; J trimming: 4 bases; junction bases outside the gene matches: 5. Per the germline V gene, CDR1 is SGDLS and CDR2 is YYNGEE. In nucleotides, the CDR3 is TGTGCCAGCAGCGTAGTAACAGGGGGTATCACCGGGGAGCTGTTTTTT. This translates into CASSVVTGGITGELFF.

The V call is TRBV7-2, the J call TRBJ1-3, with no clear D. Germline CDR1 is SGHTA and CDR2 is FQGNSA. Trimming pared 2 bases from V and 0 bases from J, leaving 17 bases between. The CDR3 contains 18 residues. CDR3 DNA sequence: TGTGCCAGCAGCTTAAGCCCGCAACCGGGGTTCTCTGGAAACACCATATATTTT. Amino acid sequence: CASSLSPQPGFSGNTIYF.

This chain uses TRBV28 with TRBJ2-7; D unclear. Per germline, CDR1 MDHEN and CDR2 SYDVKM. The CDR3 loop spans 14 amino acids. The V end was cut by 2 bases, the J end by 1 base, with 9 bases between. The DNA for the CDR3 is TGTGCCAGCAGTTTAAAGACAAATTCCTACGAGCAGTACTTC. Amino acid sequence: CASSLKTNSYEQYF. The full variable domain, in which reference TRBV28 and TRBJ2-7 provide the parts outside the CDR3, is DVKVTQSSRYLVKRTGEKVFLECVQDMDHENMFWYRQDPGLGLRLIYFSYDVKMKEKGDIPEGYSVSREKKERFSLILESASTNQTSMYLCASSLKTNSYEQYFGPGTRLTVT.

The V and J genes are TRBV28 and TRBJ1-5; 9 nucleotides match TRBD1. Germline assignment: CDR1 MDHEN and CDR2 SYDVKM. V trimming: 6 bases; J trimming: 5 bases; junction bases outside the gene matches: 2. CDR3 size: 13 residues. CDR3 bases: TGTGCCAGCAGGGGACAGGGCTATCAGCCCCAGCATTTT. It is translated as CASRGQGYQPQHF.

The chain is built from TRBV6-6 and TRBJ2-7; TRBD1 aligns across 7 bases. The CDR3 covers 15 residues. The germline gives CDR1 MNHNY, CDR2 SVGAGI (reference sequence). The V segment lost 4 bases and the J segment 2 bases; nucleotides outside the gene matches: 8. CDR3 DNA sequence: TGTGCCAGCAGTTCCGCTCCAGGGGGTACCTACGAGCAGTACTTC. Its translation: CASSSAPGGTYEQYF.

In DNA, the CDR3 is TGCGCCAGCAGCCAAGATACCGACACCGAGCAGTACTTC. Its protein is CASSQDTDTEQYF. The chain uses TRBV4-3 and TRBJ2-7; D call uncertain. V lost 0 bases and J 6 bases, leaving 9 bases between the germline ends. CDR1 is LGHNA, CDR2 YSLEER, per germline. CDR3 length: 13 residues.

This clone was seen more than once but under ten times. This sample includes further DNA sequences coding for the same CDR3. V gene TRBV5-1 combines with J gene TRBJ2-7; 8 bases align to TRBD1. The trim removed 3 bases at V and 0 bases at J, leaving 2 bases unmatched. The length of the CDR3 is 14 residues. The germline gives CDR1 SGHRS, CDR2 YFSETQ. DNA for the CDR3: TGCGCCAGCAGCTCCGGGACAGGCTCCTACGAGCAGTACTTC. It translates to CASSSGTGSYEQYF.

This chain uses TRBV11-2 with TRBJ1-3; D unclear. Germline values: CDR1 SGHAT, CDR2 FQNNGV. This CDR3 contains 16 residues. The V end lost 0 bases, the J end lost 3 bases, and 12 bases lay between the germline ends. CDR3: CASSLDRRRGGNTIYF. The CDR3 region has the DNA TGTGCCAGCAGCTTAGATCGGCGGCGGGGTGGAAACACCATATATTTT.

The chain links TRBV18 to TRBJ1-6; no firm D call. Germline V gene lookup returns CDR1 KGHSH and CDR2 LQKENI. Trimming removed 2 bases from V and 5 bases from J, with 7 bases in between. This CDR3 has 14 residues. The DNA for the CDR3 is TGTGCCAGCTCACCAGGGAGTGATAATTCACCCCTCCACTTT. This translates into CASSPGSDNSPLHF.

This clone has a handful of counts. The chain recombines TRBV7-6 with TRBJ2-2, with no clear D. Trimming stripped 5 bases from V and 2 bases from J, with 6 bases between. Germline lookup yields CDR1 SGHVS and CDR2 FNYEAQ. The CDR3 totals 13 residues. The CDR3 spells CASSPVNTGELFF. The CDR3 DNA follows: TGTGCCAGCAGCCCGGTAAACACCGGGGAGCTGTTTTTT. The full variable domain, in which reference TRBV7-6 and TRBJ2-2 provide the parts outside the CDR3, is GAGVSQSPRYKVTKRGQDVALRCDPISGHVSLYWYRQALGQGPEFLTYFNYEAQQDKSGLPNDRFSAERPEGSISTLTIQRTEQRDSAMYRCASSPVNTGELFFGEGSRLTVL.

This chain uses TRBV5-1 with TRBJ2-5, with 10 bases lining up with TRBD2. This CDR3 comprises 15 residues. With V trimmed by 4 bases and J by 2 bases, 5 bases remained unmatched. Germline V gene sequence: CDR1 SGHRS, CDR2 YFSETQ. CDR3 DNA sequence: TGCGCCAGCAGCATGGGACTAGCGCCACAAGAGACCCAGTACTTC. Amino acids: CASSMGLAPQETQYF. The variable domain in full, with the rest retrieved from reference TRBV5-1 and TRBJ2-5, is KAGVTQTPRYLIKTRGQQVTLSCSPISGHRSVSWYQQTPGQGLQFLFEYFSETQRNKGNFPGRFSGRQFSNSRSEMNVSTLELGDSALYLCASSMGLAPQETQYFGPGTRLLVL.

The chain combines TRBV7-2 with TRBJ1-1; 9 nucleotides agree with TRBD1. Trimming cost V 8 bases and J 5 bases; bases outside gene matches: 9. CDR3 length equals 14 residues. Germline CDR1 SGHTA, CDR2 FQGNSA. The CDR3 bases are TGTGCCAGCGGAACAGGGGGCCTCGGGACTGAAGCTTTCTTT. It translates to CASGTGGLGTEAFF.

V usage is TRBV21-1 and J usage is TRBJ2-7; TRBD1, the table's D call, lacks a check against the DNA. TRBV21-1 is reported as a pseudogene. The CDR3 extends over 14 amino acids. CDR3 DNA sequence: TGTGCCAGCAGCCGGCAGGGGGCCGACTACGAGCAGTACTTC. This translates into CASSRQGADYEQYF.

This sequence joins TRBV2 and TRBJ1-2; tentatively, D is TRBD1 (5 bases). CDR3 length equals 12 residues. Trimming pared 7 bases from V and 0 bases from J, leaving 6 bases between. Germline lookup yields CDR1 SNHLY and CDR2 FYNNEI. CDR3 sequence (DNA): TGTGCCAGCACCAGGGCTAACTATGGCTACACCTTC. Protein: CASTRANYGYTF.

The V and J genes are TRBV7-2 and TRBJ2-7; 8 bases are a match to TRBD1. Germline assignment: CDR1 SGHTA and CDR2 FQGNSA. This CDR3 comprises 15 residues. Trimming removed 3 bases from V and 6 bases from J; junction bases left unmatched: 10. As DNA, the CDR3 is TGTGCCAGCAGCTTGTCCAGGGGGCGAATGAGCGAGCAGTACTTC. Protein product: CASSLSRGRMSEQYF. The variable domain in full, completed from reference TRBV7-2 and TRBJ2-7, reads GAGVSQSPSNKVTEKGKDVELRCDPISGHTALYWYRQSLGQGLEFLIYFQGNSAPDKSGLPSDRFSAERTGGSVSTLTIQRTQQEDSAVYLCASSLSRGRMSEQYFGPGTRLTVT.

The V and J genes are TRBV20-1 and TRBJ2-5; 8 nucleotides match TRBD1. CDR1 is DFQATT and CDR2 is SNEGSKA in the germline V gene (reference sequence). This CDR3 region has 14 residues. The V and J ends lost 3 bases and 3 bases, in that order; junction bases with no gene match: 6. CDR3 bases: TGCAGTGCTAGTTTACAGGGGGGCAAAGAGACCCAGTACTTC. Translation: CSASLQGGKETQYF.

V usage is TRBV5-1 and J usage is TRBJ2-7, with 8 positions matching TRBD1. The CDR3 is 15 residues long. Germline CDR1 reads SGHRS; CDR2 reads YFSETQ. The trim removed 4 bases at V and 0 bases at J, leaving 6 bases unmatched. The CDR3 sequence: CASSRGTGSSYEQYF. CDR3 nucleotide sequence: TGCGCCAGCAGCCGCGGGACAGGTAGCTCCTACGAGCAGTACTTC.

The CDR3 loop is CASSQDVARGSYNEQFF. The CDR3 DNA is TGTGCCAGCAGCCAAGACGTAGCGCGCGGCTCCTACAATGAGCAGTTCTTC. The rearrangement uses TRBV4-2 and TRBJ2-1; D might be TRBD2 (5 bases). The length of the CDR3 is 17 residues. CDR1 and CDR2 from the germline V gene are LGHNA and YNFKEQ. V was trimmed by 0 bases and J by 0 bases, leaving 12 bases between them.

This sequence joins TRBV7-9 and TRBJ2-2; the match to TRBD2 covers 11 bases. This CDR3 comprises 14 residues. V gave up 3 bases and J gave up 6 bases; unmatched junction bases: 0. Germline loops: CDR1 SEHNR, CDR2 FQNEAQ (reference sequence). CDR3 DNA: TGTGCCAGCAGCTTGGGACTAGCGGCCGGGGAGCTGTTTTTT. Translated: CASSLGLAAGELFF.

The chain is built from TRBV4-2 and TRBJ1-3; tentatively, D is TRBD1 (6 bases). There are 15 residues in the CDR3. Trimming shortened V by 4 bases and J by 4 bases, and 14 bases separated the two germline ends. CDR1 and CDR2 from the germline V gene are LGHNA and YNFKEQ. The CDR3, as DNA: TGTGCCAGCAGCCCGCTGGGACAAACGGGAAACACCATATATTTT. It is translated as CASSPLGQTGNTIYF.

This chain links TRBV24-1 with TRBJ2-7; a possible D gene is TRBD2 (7 bases). CDR3 length equals 14 residues. Germline-derived CDR1 and CDR2 are KGHDR and SFDVKD. V was pared by 5 bases and J by 5 bases, with 15 bases between. This chain's CDR3 is CATSAGGDGNEQYF. In nucleotides, the CDR3 is TGTGCCACCAGTGCGGGGGGCGACGGAAACGAGCAGTACTTC.